The 32 T cell receptor beta chains below were found in one sample sequenced in a study of cytomegalovirus exposure and HLA in healthy donors. Both 60 Vbeta primers and 13 Jbeta primers went into the PCR. Only in-frame clones appear in the TCRdb table, and some are missing; sequencing was by immunoSEQ multiplex PCR. The sample has 200,000 to 250,000 clones; just over 75% are singletons. Source material: PBMCs. The receptors were gathered from a man between 18 and 35 years old in good health and CMV-seronegative.

V usage is TRBV7-3 and J usage is TRBJ2-1, with TRBD2 matching over 7 bases. Germline CDR1 is SGHTA and CDR2 is FQGTGA. The CDR3 is 14 amino acids. V dropped 5 bases and J dropped 5; count of bases not matched to a gene: 6. The CDR3 DNA sequence: TGTGCCAGCAGCCCCAGCGGGACCAACAATGAGCAGTTCTTC. It is translated as CASSPSGTNNEQFF.

This clone was counted a few times. V and J are TRBV5-1 and TRBJ2-7; perhaps TRBD1 as D (5 bases). The V end was cut by 3 bases, the J end by 3 bases, with 13 bases between. The germline gives CDR1 SGHRS, CDR2 YFSETQ. This CDR3 region has 14 residues. CDR3 region: CASSSTSGFYEQYF. The CDR3 DNA follows: TGCGCCAGCAGCTCGACTTCAGGGTTCTACGAGCAGTACTTC. Full variable domain (rest looked up from reference TRBV5-1 and TRBJ2-7): KAGVTQTPRYLIKTRGQQVTLSCSPISGHRSVSWYQQTPGQGLQFLFEYFSETQRNKGNFPGRFSGRQFSNSRSEMNVSTLELGDSALYLCASSSTSGFYEQYFGPGTRLTVT.

The chain has TRBV29-1 and TRBJ2-1; TRBD2 is a possible D gene (5 bases). Germline V gene lookup returns CDR1 SQVTM and CDR2 ANQGSEA. The CDR3 runs to 16 residues. Between the trimmed V and J ends, which lost 0 bases and 0 bases, there was a span of 12 bases. Here the CDR3 DNA reads TGCAGCGTTGAAGAGGAGGTTTTAAGCTCCTACAATGAGCAGTTCTTC. Translating gives CSVEEEVLSSYNEQFF.

The DNA for the CDR3 is TGCGCCAGCAGCCAAGAATGGACAGGGGGTAATGAGCAGTTCTTC. Amino acid sequence: CASSQEWTGGNEQFF. V is TRBV4-1 and J is TRBJ2-1; 10 positions agree with TRBD1. Germline V gene sequence: CDR1 MGHRA, CDR2 YSYEKL. The CDR3 length is 15 residues. After removal of 0 bases from V and 7 bases from J, the junction contained 3 bases not matched to a gene.

The rearrangement uses TRBV7-3 and TRBJ2-3; 7 bases map to TRBD1. Losses at the gene ends were 3 bases for V and 3 bases for J; bases not matched to a gene: 9. The CDR3 totals 16 residues. Germline V CDR1 and CDR2: SGHTA, FQGTGA. The CDR3 DNA reads as TGTGCCAGCAGCTTCTTAGGACAGGTCGAAACAGATACGCAGTATTTT. Translation: CASSFLGQVETDTQYF.

The chain employs TRBV30 and TRBJ1-1; possible D gene TRBD1, 5 bases. Germline V CDR1 and CDR2: GTSNPN, SVGIG (reference sequence). This CDR3 comprises 9 residues. CDR3 loop: CFGGGEAFF. DNA of the CDR3: TGTTTCGGGGGAGGTGAAGCTTTCTTT. The whole variable domain, filled in from reference TRBV30 and TRBJ1-1, reads SQTIHQWPATLVQPVGSPLSLECTVEGTSNPNLYWYRQAAGRGLQLLFYSVGIGQISSEVPQNLSASRPQDRQFILSSKKLLLSDSGFYLCFGGGEAFFGQGTRLTVV.

This rearrangement joins TRBV28 to TRBJ2-7; D is perhaps TRBD2 (5 bases). This CDR3 is built from 14 residues. Germline V gene sequence: CDR1 MDHEN, CDR2 SYDVKM. V was clipped by 5 bases and J by 4 bases, with 15 bases between them. CDR3 coding DNA: TGTGCCAGCAGTCCCGTGGAAGGGAGATACGAGCAGTACTTC. It translates to CASSPVEGRYEQYF.

The CDR3 DNA is TGTGCCAGCAGTGAAATGGGCAGGGGGATCTTCAATCAGCCCCAGCATTTT. Translating gives CASSEMGRGIFNQPQHF. This sequence joins TRBV2 and TRBJ1-5; 7 bases agree with TRBD1. After removal of 2 bases from V and 3 bases from J, the junction contained 10 bases not matched to a gene. The CDR3 totals 17 residues. CDR1 and CDR2 from the germline V gene are SNHLY and FYNNEI.

The chain is built from TRBV5-1 and TRBJ2-1, with 9 bases identical to TRBD2. Per the germline V gene, CDR1 is SGHRS and CDR2 is YFSETQ. The CDR3 totals 17 residues. The J segment lost 3 bases and the V segment lost 0 bases, leaving 7 bases of the junction unmatched. The CDR3 here is CASSLGRLAGYYNEQFF. The CDR3 nucleotides are TGCGCCAGCAGCTTGGGTCGGCTAGCGGGATACTACAATGAGCAGTTCTTC.

The rearrangement links TRBV6-5 to TRBJ1-2; D perhaps matches TRBD1 (5 bases). The CDR3 has 15 residues. Germline V gene data show CDR1 as MNHEY and CDR2 as SVGAGI. Trimming took off 0 bases at V and 2 bases at J, with 10 bases between the two ends. The CDR3 coding sequence is TGTGCCAGCAGTTACTCGTCCAGGGCCAACTATGGCTACACCTTC. Protein: CASSYSSRANYGYTF.

The CDR3, as DNA: TGTGCCATCAGTGAGTCGAGGCAGTTATACGAGCAGTACTTC. This sequence encodes CAISESRQLYEQYF. The chain joins TRBV10-3 to TRBJ2-5, with D unresolved. The last part of the DNA fits TRBJ2-7 better; the J call may be wrong. Germline loops: CDR1 ENHRY, CDR2 SYGVKD. CDR3 length: 14 amino acids.

This clone appeared a few times. This chain uses TRBV4-2 with TRBJ2-2; D is unresolved. Germline V gene data show CDR1 as LGHNA and CDR2 as YNFKEQ. V shed 5 bases and J shed 0 bases, with 13 bases lying between them. The CDR3 totals 16 residues. The CDR3 spells CASSRRQQSNTGELFF. The CDR3, as DNA: TGTGCCAGCAGCAGGCGTCAACAGTCGAACACCGGGGAGCTGTTTTTT.

The J gene is TRBJ1-1, the V gene TRBV7-9, with TRBD1 identical over 10 bases. Germline V gene data show CDR1 as SEHNR and CDR2 as FQNEAQ (reference sequence). The CDR3 totals 16 residues. The trim removed 5 bases at V and 0 bases at J, leaving 6 bases unmatched. The DNA of the CDR3 is TGTGCCAGCAGCCCCCCGGGACAGGGGTTGAACACTGAAGCTTTCTTT. Translating it yields CASSPPGQGLNTEAFF.

V gene TRBV30 combines with J gene TRBJ2-3; D remains unclear. Germline assignment: CDR1 GTSNPN and CDR2 SVGIG (reference sequence). Trimming pared 0 bases from V and 0 bases from J, leaving 7 bases between. CDR3 length: 14 amino acids. In DNA, the CDR3 is TGTGCCTGGAGTGTAACATCGAGCACAGATACGCAGTATTTT. Its protein is CAWSVTSSTDTQYF. Supplemented by reference TRBV30 and TRBJ2-3, the full variable domain reads SQTIHQWPATLVQPVGSPLSLECTVEGTSNPNLYWYRQAAGRGLQLLFYSVGIGQISSEVPQNLSASRPQDRQFILSSKKLLLSDSGFYLCAWSVTSSTDTQYFGPGTRLTVL.

This chain uses TRBV10-3 with TRBJ1-5, with D possibly being TRBD1 (5 bases). The CDR3 is 14 amino acids. Trimming removed 6 bases at V and 8 bases at J, with 17 bases between. CDR1 is ENHRY, CDR2 SYGVKD, per germline. CDR3: CAIRDGTNGEPQHF. For the CDR3, the DNA is TGTGCCATCAGGGATGGGACTAACGGGGAGCCCCAGCATTTT.

This clone occurred a few times. The chain has TRBV2 and TRBJ2-5, with a possible D match to TRBD1 (7 bases). Trimming took off 11 bases at V and 4 bases at J, with 14 bases between the two ends. Germline V gene data show CDR1 as SNHLY and CDR2 as FYNNEI. The CDR3 covers 12 residues. CDR3 nucleotides: TGTGCCGGCCGACAGGGACTAGAGACCCAGTACTTC. Its protein product is CAGRQGLETQYF.

This clone was found a few times. The chain couples TRBV30 to TRBJ2-1, with a tentative D call TRBD2 (6 bases). This CDR3 is 16 amino acids long. Between the trimmed V and J ends, which lost 2 bases and 0 bases, there was a span of 14 bases. Per germline, CDR1 GTSNPN and CDR2 SVGIG (reference sequence). The CDR3 region has the DNA TGTGCCTGGAGTTCGATCTTAGCGGTCTCCTACAATGAGCAGTTCTTC. Encoded protein: CAWSSILAVSYNEQFF. The variable domain in full, completed from reference TRBV30 and TRBJ2-1, reads SQTIHQWPATLVQPVGSPLSLECTVEGTSNPNLYWYRQAAGRGLQLLFYSVGIGQISSEVPQNLSASRPQDRQFILSSKKLLLSDSGFYLCAWSSILAVSYNEQFFGPGTRLTVL.

CDR3 sequence: CASSPGTDNTGELFF. The CDR3 DNA reads as TGTGCCAGCAGCCCCGGGACAGATAACACCGGGGAGCTGTTTTTT. The rearrangement links TRBV16 to TRBJ2-2; TRBD1 matches 7 bases. CDR1 and CDR2 from the germline V gene are KGHSY and FQNENV. J lost 2 bases, V lost 4 bases, and 4 bases had no gene match. The CDR3 has 15 amino acids.

V is TRBV27 and J is TRBJ2-7; 9 bases fit TRBD1. The CDR3 totals 14 residues. With V trimmed by 5 bases and J by 2 bases, 4 bases remained unmatched. Germline V gene data show CDR1 as MNHEY and CDR2 as SMNVEV (reference sequence). The CDR3 DNA reads as TGTGCCAGCAGTGCGGGACAGGGCCCCTACGAGCAGTACTTC. Its translation is CASSAGQGPYEQYF.

The CDR3 sequence: CASSVGTGNTEAFF. The CDR3 region has the DNA TGTGCCAGCAGTGTAGGTACGGGGAACACTGAAGCTTTCTTT. The V gene is TRBV6-4, the J gene TRBJ1-1; no clear D. This CDR3 has 14 amino acids. Germline CDR1 reads MRHNA; CDR2 reads SNTAGT. V was trimmed by 4 bases and J by 1 base, leaving 10 bases between them.

J is TRBJ1-2 and V is TRBV19, with 7 bases identical to TRBD1. Germline assignment: CDR1 LNHDA and CDR2 SQIVND (reference sequence). V lost 5 bases to trimming and J lost 6 bases; unmatched junction nucleotides: 9. This CDR3 has 14 residues. In DNA form, the CDR3 reads TGTGCCAGTAGTCCCCGACAGGGTCGGGATGGCTACACCTTC. This gives the protein CASSPRQGRDGYTF. The full variable domain, with the rest looked up from reference TRBV19 and TRBJ1-2, is DGGITQSPKYLFRKEGQNVTLSCEQNLNHDAMYWYRQDPGQGLRLIYYSQIVNDFQKGDIAEGYSVSREKKESFPLTVTSAQKNPTAFYLCASSPRQGRDGYTFGSGTRLTVV.

The genes are TRBV30 and TRBJ2-3; tentatively, D is TRBD2 (5 bases). Per the germline V gene, CDR1 is GTSNPN and CDR2 is SVGIG (reference sequence). V was trimmed by 2 bases and J by 2 bases, leaving 14 bases between them. CDR3 size: 15 residues. The CDR3 sequence: CAWSFRGHPTDTQYF. The CDR3 DNA is TGTGCCTGGAGTTTTCGGGGTCACCCCACAGATACGCAGTATTTT. The full variable domain, rest sourced from reference TRBV30 and TRBJ2-3, is SQTIHQWPATLVQPVGSPLSLECTVEGTSNPNLYWYRQAAGRGLQLLFYSVGIGQISSEVPQNLSASRPQDRQFILSSKKLLLSDSGFYLCAWSFRGHPTDTQYFGPGTRLTVL.

This clone has just one count. The rearrangement uses TRBV4-2 and TRBJ2-5, with 10 bases fitting TRBD2. The junction had 6 bases not matched to a gene; V was cut back by 0 bases and J by 5 bases. The germline CDR1 and CDR2 sequences are LGHNA and YNFKEQ. The CDR3 is 16 residues long. The CDR3 protein is CASSQEGLAGAETQYF. In nucleotides, the CDR3 is TGTGCCAGCAGCCAAGAAGGGCTAGCGGGAGCTGAGACCCAGTACTTC.

This clone was detected only once. The chain uses TRBV25-1 and TRBJ2-7, with D possibly matching TRBD2 (5 bases). V was clipped by 6 bases and J by 0 bases, with 6 bases between them. This CDR3 spans 12 amino acids. Germline CDR1 is MGHDK and CDR2 is SYGVNS. CDR3: CASRDFSYEQYF. Here the CDR3 DNA reads TGTGCCAGCAGGGACTTCTCCTACGAGCAGTACTTC.

This chain links TRBV2 with TRBJ1-1, with TRBD1 identical over 8 bases. In germline, CDR1 is SNHLY, CDR2 FYNNEI. The V segment lost 7 bases and the J segment 4 bases; nucleotides outside the gene matches: 8. This CDR3 contains 14 residues. The CDR3 coding sequence is TGTGCCAGCACCCAGGGGGCGCCCGGCACTGAAGCTTTCTTT. Protein product: CASTQGAPGTEAFF.

This clone is a singleton in its sample. The chain uses TRBV29-1 and TRBJ2-1, with 12 nucleotides matching TRBD2. The V segment lost 5 bases and the J segment 9 bases; nucleotides outside the gene matches: 5. In germline, CDR1 is SQVTM, CDR2 ANQGSEA. The CDR3 length is 13 residues. Here the CDR3 DNA reads TGCAGCGTTCGACTAGCGGGAGACCCTGAGCAGTTCTTC. Amino acid sequence: CSVRLAGDPEQFF.

With regard to this clone: Germline and junction disagree at one end, which may indicate a read error. The V and J genes are TRBV5-8 and TRBJ1-1; no reliable D call. The length of the CDR3 is 14 residues. Germline CDR1 is SGHTS and CDR2 is YDEGEE. CDR3 amino acids: CAGSFRQLNTEAFF. In DNA form, the CDR3 reads TGTGCCGGCAGCTTTCGACAACTCAACACTGAAGCTTTCTTT.

This clone was counted only a few times. The chain has TRBV6-5 and TRBJ2-3; TRBD2 agrees at 13 bases. This CDR3 spans 15 amino acids. V shed 5 bases, J shed 1 base, and the junction held 0 bases outside the gene matches. The germline V gene has CDR1 MNHEY and CDR2 SVGAGI. The CDR3 here is CASSGLAGGTDTQYF. The CDR3, as DNA: TGTGCCAGCAGTGGACTAGCGGGAGGCACAGATACGCAGTATTTT.

This clone was counted between two and nine times. The chain joins TRBV5-6 to TRBJ2-3; no definite D call. The CDR3 consists of 15 residues. Germline V gene lookup returns CDR1 SGHDT and CDR2 YYEEEE. Between the trimmed V and J ends, which lost 0 bases and 0 bases, there was a span of 8 bases. CDR3 amino acids: CASSLAVVSTDTQYF. The CDR3 DNA is TGTGCCAGCAGCTTGGCGGTGGTGAGCACAGATACGCAGTATTTT.

The J gene is TRBJ1-1, the V gene TRBV27; a possible D gene is TRBD1 (5 bases). The CDR3 totals 13 residues. Germline assignment: CDR1 MNHEY and CDR2 SMNVEV (reference sequence). The ends were cut back, 5 bases at V and 2 bases at J, with 9 bases in the middle. The CDR3 nucleotides read TGTGCCAGCAGTCAGGACATTAACACTGAAGCTTTCTTT. It codes for CASSQDINTEAFF.

V is TRBV6-1 and J is TRBJ1-1; no definite D call. Germline CDR1 reads MNHNS; CDR2 reads SASEGT. The CDR3 consists of 15 residues. The V gene lost 2 bases and the J gene lost 0 bases, with 10 bases spanning the gap. CDR3 protein: CASSERYGVNTEAFF. For the CDR3, the DNA is TGTGCCAGCAGTGAACGGTACGGGGTGAACACTGAAGCTTTCTTT.

This chain uses TRBV5-1 with TRBJ1-1; D remains unclear. Per the germline V gene, CDR1 is SGHRS and CDR2 is YFSETQ. The V end lost 2 bases, the J end lost 0 bases, and 8 bases lay between the germline ends. The CDR3 contains 14 residues. The CDR3 DNA reads as TGCGCCAGCAGCTTACTTGGTGTGAACACTGAAGCTTTCTTT. Its translation: CASSLLGVNTEAFF.